These 10 T cell receptor beta chains originate from one sample sequenced in a study of T cell responses to AZD1222 COVID-19 vaccine. Sequencing was performed with immunoSEQ multiplex PCR; in TCRdb, only in-frame clones are kept and a portion is missing. The sample lists 200,000 or so clones, about 92% occurring once. The sample here was peripheral blood, taken on day 0 of MenACWY control vaccination. The receptors were gathered from an adult in good health.

The chain recombines TRBV6-5 with TRBJ1-4, with 7 bases lining up with TRBD1. There are 15 residues in the CDR3. The V gene end was trimmed by 6 bases and the J gene end by 0 bases; junction bases not matched to a gene: 4. Germline loops: CDR1 MNHEY, CDR2 SVGAGI. CDR3 residues: CASRGTATTNEKLFF. The CDR3 DNA reads TGTGCCAGCAGGGGGACAGCCACAACTAATGAAAAACTGTTTTTT.

This sequence joins TRBV6-2 or TRBV6-3 and TRBJ2-2; D call uncertain. The CDR3 sequence is 12 residues long. The V end lost 0 bases, the J end lost 13 bases, and 9 bases lay between the germline ends. CDR1 is MNHEY, CDR2 SVGEGT, per germline. In nucleotides, the CDR3 is TGTGCCAGCAGTTACTCTACTGGACGGCTGTTTTTT. It specifies CASSYSTGRLFF.

This chain uses TRBV2 with TRBJ2-3; no definite D call. The V and J ends lost 3 bases and 2 bases respectively, with 6 bases between them. The CDR3 spans 13 residues. The germline CDR1 and CDR2 sequences are SNHLY and FYNNEI. CDR3 in amino acids: CASSESNTDTQYF. CDR3 nucleotides: TGTGCCAGCAGTGAGAGTAACACAGATACGCAGTATTTT. Based on the CDR3 plus reference TRBV2 and TRBJ2-3, the full variable domain is EPEVTQTPSHQVTQMGQEVILRCVPISNHLYFYWYRQILGQKVEFLVSFYNNEISEKSEIFDDQFSVERPDGSNFTLKIRSTKLEDSAMYFCASSESNTDTQYFGPGTRLTVL.

The chain carries TRBV5-6 and TRBJ1-5; D gene ambiguous. Trimming shortened V by 0 bases and J by 3 bases, and 4 bases separated the two germline ends. The length of the CDR3 is 13 residues. Germline assignment: CDR1 SGHDT and CDR2 YYEEEE. Here the CDR3 reads CASSLGVNQPQHF. CDR3 DNA: TGTGCCAGCAGCTTGGGAGTCAATCAGCCCCAGCATTTT.

This clone was counted a few times. The genes are TRBV5-1 and TRBJ1-1, with D possibly TRBD1 on 6 matching bases. The CDR3 length is 16 residues. Looked up from germline, CDR1 is SGHRS and CDR2 is YFSETQ. V lost 0 bases and J 0 bases, leaving 12 bases between the germline ends. CDR3 sequence reads: CASSLAGQGLNTEAFF. DNA of the CDR3: TGCGCCAGCAGCTTGGCCGGGCAGGGGTTGAACACTGAAGCTTTCTTT.

The chain has TRBV6-2 or TRBV6-3 and TRBJ1-5; D not resolved. In germline, CDR1 is MNHEY, CDR2 SVGEGT. The CDR3 consists of 13 residues. Between the trimmed V and J ends, which lost 6 bases and 6 bases, there was a span of 12 bases. CDR3 residues: CASSDLGAQPQHF. The CDR3 DNA reads TGTGCCAGCAGCGACCTGGGTGCTCAGCCCCAGCATTTT.

The chain has TRBV18 and TRBJ1-5; D uncertain. The CDR3 has 14 residues. Looked up from germline, CDR1 is KGHSH and CDR2 is LQKENI. V lost 1 base, J lost 7 bases, and 11 bases lay in between. CDR3 region: CASSPLESGQPQHF. The CDR3 DNA reads as TGTGCCAGCTCACCACTGGAGAGCGGCCAGCCCCAGCATTTT.

The CDR3, as DNA: TGTGCCAGCAGCTTGCCCACAGAGAGCTATGGCTACACCTTC. Its translation: CASSLPTESYGYTF. V and J are TRBV5-6 and TRBJ1-2; no firm D call. Germline CDR1 and CDR2: SGHDT and YYEEEE. Trimming pared 1 base from V and 4 bases from J, leaving 11 bases between. This CDR3 has 14 residues.

V gene TRBV14 combines with J gene TRBJ2-2; possible D gene TRBD1, 5 bases. CDR1 is SGHDN and CDR2 is FVKESK in the germline V gene. The CDR3 is 15 residues long. V dropped 6 bases and J dropped 0 bases, with 11 bases sitting between them. CDR3 nucleotide sequence: TGTGCCAGCAGAGCTGGGGCCACGAACACCGGGGAGCTGTTTTTT. Translated, it gives CASRAGATNTGELFF.

This chain joins TRBV11-2 and TRBJ1-4, with unresolved D. Deletions cut 1 base from V and 5 bases from J, with 8 bases between. Germline lookup yields CDR1 SGHAT and CDR2 FQNNGV. CDR3 length equals 14 residues. CDR3: CASSLGGRNEKLFF. The CDR3 DNA reads as TGTGCCAGCAGCTTAGGGGGAAGAAATGAAAAACTGTTTTTT.